This is a list of T cell receptor beta chains from one sample in a study of cytomegalovirus exposure and HLA in healthy donors. The method was immunoSEQ multiplex PCR; TCRdb's version includes in-frame clones alone and lacks a portion of them. The profile shows some 180,000 clones, approximately 80% of them singletons. Sample: PBMCs. Every receptor here comes from a girl between 5 and 17 years old in good health and CMV-seropositive. Each CDR3 is given with its conserved first and last residue. Each record gives: clone size, D gene, V gene, J gene, CDR3 length, CDR3 protein, CDR3 DNA. D genes are given only for firm matches. The size field is filled for only some rows; it gives once, few, many or a size class.

clone size: .; D gene: .; V gene: TRBV28; J gene: TRBJ1-1; CDR3 length: 14; CDR3 protein: CASSPPTGNTEAFF; CDR3 DNA: TGTGCCAGCAGTCCCCCGACAGGGAACACTGAAGCTTTCTTT
clone size: .; D gene: .; V gene: TRBV11-3; J gene: TRBJ2-2; CDR3 length: 17; CDR3 protein: CASSPRRDASNTGELFF; CDR3 DNA: TGTGCCAGCAGCCCCCGCCGGGATGCTTCGAACACCGGGGAGCTGTTTTTT
clone size: .; D gene: TRBD1; V gene: TRBV5-1; J gene: TRBJ2-7; CDR3 length: 15; CDR3 protein: CASESGTGPLYEQYF; CDR3 DNA: TGCGCCAGCGAATCGGGGACAGGGCCCCTCTACGAGCAGTACTTC
clone size: .; D gene: TRBD1; V gene: TRBV4-1; J gene: TRBJ1-3; CDR3 length: 19; CDR3 protein: CASSQVAGRGIQGGNTIYF; CDR3 DNA: TGCGCCAGCAGCCAAGTCGCGGGCAGGGGGATTCAGGGAGGAAACACCATATATTTT
clone size: .; D gene: TRBD2; V gene: TRBV10-3; J gene: TRBJ2-1; CDR3 length: 16; CDR3 protein: CAISEGSSGTNNEQFF; CDR3 DNA: TGTGCCATCAGCGAGGGAAGTAGCGGGACCAACAATGAGCAGTTCTTC
clone size: .; D gene: TRBD1; V gene: TRBV30; J gene: TRBJ1-1; CDR3 length: 12; CDR3 protein: CAWGDRVYEAFF; CDR3 DNA: TGTGCCTGGGGGGACAGGGTTTATGAAGCTTTCTTT
clone size: .; D gene: TRBD1; V gene: TRBV5-4; J gene: TRBJ2-7; CDR3 length: 18; CDR3 protein: CASSDQGGQVAPSYEQYF; CDR3 DNA: TGTGCCAGCAGCGATCAGGGGGGACAGGTGGCACCCTCCTACGAGCAGTACTTC
clone size: .; D gene: .; V gene: TRBV5-6; J gene: TRBJ1-1; CDR3 length: 14; CDR3 protein: CASSFRQGLTEAFF; CDR3 DNA: TGTGCCAGCAGCTTTAGGCAGGGCCTAACTGAAGCTTTCTTT
clone size: few; D gene: TRBD1; V gene: TRBV4-3; J gene: TRBJ2-7; CDR3 length: 16; CDR3 protein: CASSQSGTGETYEQYF; CDR3 DNA: TGCGCCAGCAGCCAGTCCGGGACAGGGGAAACCTACGAGCAGTACTTC
clone size: .; D gene: TRBD1; V gene: TRBV15; J gene: TRBJ1-6; CDR3 length: 17; CDR3 protein: CATSRVSGGGYNSPLHF; CDR3 DNA: TGTGCCACCAGCAGAGTTTCAGGGGGCGGGTATAATTCACCCCTCCACTTT
clone size: .; D gene: .; V gene: TRBV6-9; J gene: TRBJ2-7; CDR3 length: 14; CDR3 protein: CASSYPGNLNEQYF; CDR3 DNA: TGTGCCAGCAGTTACCCGGGGAACTTAAACGAGCAGTACTTC
clone size: .; D gene: TRBD2; V gene: TRBV6-9; J gene: TRBJ2-5; CDR3 length: 17; CDR3 protein: CASPTSGTSRPQETQYF; CDR3 DNA: TGTGCCAGCCCGACATCCGGGACTAGTCGGCCCCAAGAGACCCAGTACTTC
clone size: .; D gene: TRBD2; V gene: TRBV29-1; J gene: TRBJ2-3; CDR3 length: 16; CDR3 protein: CSVVLTSGDSTDTQYF; CDR3 DNA: TGCAGCGTTGTTTTGACTAGCGGGGACAGCACAGATACGCAGTATTTT
clone size: .; D gene: TRBD2; V gene: TRBV7-6; J gene: TRBJ2-1; CDR3 length: 16; CDR3 protein: CASSDGLAGVYNEQFF; CDR3 DNA: TGTGCCAGCAGCGATGGACTAGCGGGAGTTTACAATGAGCAGTTCTTC
clone size: .; D gene: TRBD1; V gene: TRBV4-2; J gene: TRBJ1-5; CDR3 length: 15; CDR3 protein: CASSQGQGSRQPQHF; CDR3 DNA: TGTGCCAGCAGCCAAGGACAGGGGAGTAGACAGCCCCAGCATTTT
clone size: .; D gene: TRBD2; V gene: TRBV15; J gene: TRBJ2-1; CDR3 length: 17; CDR3 protein: CATSMRTSGSSYNEQFF; CDR3 DNA: TGTGCCACCAGCATGCGGACTAGCGGGAGCTCCTACAATGAGCAGTTCTTC
clone size: .; D gene: TRBD1; V gene: TRBV5-1; J gene: TRBJ1-4; CDR3 length: 15; CDR3 protein: CASSARDSLNEKLFF; CDR3 DNA: TGCGCCAGCAGCGCAAGGGACAGCCTAAATGAAAAACTGTTTTTT
clone size: .; D gene: .; V gene: TRBV29-1; J gene: TRBJ2-1; CDR3 length: 14; CDR3 protein: CSVDTGGFIDEQFF; CDR3 DNA: TGCAGCGTTGATACTGGGGGCTTTATCGATGAGCAGTTCTTC
clone size: few; D gene: .; V gene: TRBV10-2; J gene: TRBJ2-3; CDR3 length: 14; CDR3 protein: CASSGGTSWDTQYF; CDR3 DNA: TGCGCCAGCAGTGGAGGGACTTCGTGGGATACGCAGTATTTT
clone size: .; D gene: TRBD1; V gene: TRBV6-1; J gene: TRBJ2-7; CDR3 length: 16; CDR3 protein: CASSVGGQGVIYEQYF; CDR3 DNA: TGTGCCAGCAGTGTTGGGGGCCAGGGGGTGATCTACGAGCAGTACTTC
clone size: .; D gene: TRBD1; V gene: TRBV29-1; J gene: TRBJ1-5; CDR3 length: 12; CDR3 protein: CSVRDSGQPQHF; CDR3 DNA: TGCAGCGTTCGGGACAGTGGACAGCCCCAGCATTTT
clone size: few; D gene: TRBD2; V gene: TRBV4-1; J gene: TRBJ2-1; CDR3 length: 15; CDR3 protein: CASISSGSAYNEQFF; CDR3 DNA: TGCGCCAGCATCTCTAGCGGGAGTGCCTACAATGAGCAGTTCTTC
clone size: .; D gene: .; V gene: TRBV27; J gene: TRBJ1-5; CDR3 length: 16; CDR3 protein: CASSLNPRDSNQPQHF; CDR3 DNA: TGTGCCAGCAGTTTAAATCCTCGGGATAGCAATCAGCCCCAGCATTTT
clone size: .; D gene: .; V gene: TRBV15; J gene: TRBJ1-5; CDR3 length: 15; CDR3 protein: CATSRDTGANQPQHF; CDR3 DNA: TGTGCCACCAGCAGAGATACAGGCGCTAATCAGCCCCAGCATTTT
clone size: .; D gene: .; V gene: TRBV30; J gene: TRBJ2-3; CDR3 length: 14; CDR3 protein: CAWNSGVSTDTQYF; CDR3 DNA: TGTGCCTGGAATTCAGGGGTCAGCACAGATACGCAGTATTTT
clone size: .; D gene: TRBD1; V gene: TRBV7-9; J gene: TRBJ2-1; CDR3 length: 15; CDR3 protein: CASSSGGGLFNEQFF; CDR3 DNA: TGTGCCAGCAGCTCAGGGGGCGGGTTATTCAATGAGCAGTTCTTC
clone size: .; D gene: .; V gene: TRBV10-3; J gene: TRBJ2-1; CDR3 length: 14; CDR3 protein: CAISTDSGYNEQFF; CDR3 DNA: TGTGCCATCAGTACCGACAGTGGATACAATGAGCAGTTCTTC
clone size: few; D gene: .; V gene: TRBV10-3; J gene: TRBJ1-1; CDR3 length: 14; CDR3 protein: CAITRGAGNTEAFF; CDR3 DNA: TGTGCCATCACCAGGGGCGCTGGGAACACTGAAGCTTTCTTT
clone size: .; D gene: .; V gene: TRBV9; J gene: TRBJ1-1; CDR3 length: 12; CDR3 protein: CASSARLSEAFF; CDR3 DNA: TGTGCCAGCAGCGCGAGACTTTCTGAAGCTTTCTTT
clone size: .; D gene: TRBD1; V gene: TRBV7-2; J gene: TRBJ2-1; CDR3 length: 17; CDR3 protein: CASSPPLGQAINNEQFF; CDR3 DNA: TGTGCCAGCAGCCCCCCGCTGGGACAGGCGATAAACAATGAGCAGTTCTTC
clone size: .; D gene: .; V gene: TRBV6-5; J gene: TRBJ2-7; CDR3 length: 14; CDR3 protein: CASSPYRDTYEQYF; CDR3 DNA: TGTGCCAGCAGTCCTTATCGGGACACCTACGAGCAGTACTTC
clone size: .; D gene: TRBD2; V gene: TRBV28; J gene: TRBJ2-1; CDR3 length: 14; CDR3 protein: CASSSGTSAGEQFF; CDR3 DNA: TGTGCCAGCAGTTCCGGGACTAGCGCCGGTGAGCAGTTCTTC
clone size: few; D gene: TRBD2; V gene: TRBV19; J gene: TRBJ2-2; CDR3 length: 17; CDR3 protein: CASSILRTSGSTGELFF; CDR3 DNA: TGTGCCAGTAGTATACTCCGGACTAGCGGGAGCACCGGGGAGCTGTTTTTT
clone size: .; D gene: .; V gene: TRBV7-9; J gene: TRBJ1-1; CDR3 length: 14; CDR3 protein: CASSLGQLNTEAFF; CDR3 DNA: TGTGCCAGCAGCTTAGGGCAATTGAACACTGAAGCTTTCTTT
clone size: few; D gene: TRBD2; V gene: TRBV6-1; J gene: TRBJ2-1; CDR3 length: 15; CDR3 protein: CASTRTSGRVIEQFF; CDR3 DNA: TGTGCCAGCACCCGGACTAGCGGGAGAGTTATTGAGCAGTTCTTC
clone size: few; D gene: .; V gene: TRBV14; J gene: TRBJ2-5; CDR3 length: 14; CDR3 protein: CASSQGARSETQYF; CDR3 DNA: TGTGCCAGCAGCCAAGGGGCACGCTCGGAGACCCAGTACTTC
clone size: few; D gene: TRBD2; V gene: TRBV12-5; J gene: TRBJ2-7; CDR3 length: 19; CDR3 protein: CASGPLTREAKLTVYEQYF; CDR3 DNA: TGTGCTAGTGGTCCTCTCACGCGGGAGGCCAAGTTAACAGTCTACGAGCAGTACTTC
clone size: few; D gene: TRBD1; V gene: TRBV5-6; J gene: TRBJ2-2; CDR3 length: 14; CDR3 protein: CASRRAGGAGELFF; CDR3 DNA: TGTGCCAGCAGAAGGGCAGGGGGAGCCGGGGAGCTGTTTTTT
clone size: .; D gene: TRBD1; V gene: TRBV6-6; J gene: TRBJ1-3; CDR3 length: 15; CDR3 protein: CASRGQASSGNTIYF; CDR3 DNA: TGTGCCAGCAGGGGACAGGCCTCCTCTGGAAACACCATATATTTT
clone size: .; D gene: .; V gene: TRBV4-1; J gene: TRBJ2-7; CDR3 length: 16; CDR3 protein: CASSQTGQGTSYEQYF; CDR3 DNA: TGCGCCAGCAGCCAAACAGGGCAGGGGACCTCCTACGAGCAGTACTTC
clone size: .; D gene: .; V gene: TRBV5-1; J gene: TRBJ2-1; CDR3 length: 15; CDR3 protein: CASSTDGGSYNEQFF; CDR3 DNA: TGCGCCAGCAGTACGGACGGGGGCTCCTACAATGAGCAGTTCTTC
clone size: .; D gene: .; V gene: TRBV27; J gene: TRBJ2-2; CDR3 length: 16; CDR3 protein: CASRPTGSPNTGELFF; CDR3 DNA: TGTGCCAGTCGACCTACAGGGAGCCCCAACACCGGGGAGCTGTTTTTT
clone size: .; D gene: TRBD1; V gene: TRBV19; J gene: TRBJ2-7; CDR3 length: 17; CDR3 protein: CASSTSWGQRNYYEQYF; CDR3 DNA: TGTGCCAGTAGTACCTCCTGGGGACAGCGAAATTACTACGAGCAGTACTTC